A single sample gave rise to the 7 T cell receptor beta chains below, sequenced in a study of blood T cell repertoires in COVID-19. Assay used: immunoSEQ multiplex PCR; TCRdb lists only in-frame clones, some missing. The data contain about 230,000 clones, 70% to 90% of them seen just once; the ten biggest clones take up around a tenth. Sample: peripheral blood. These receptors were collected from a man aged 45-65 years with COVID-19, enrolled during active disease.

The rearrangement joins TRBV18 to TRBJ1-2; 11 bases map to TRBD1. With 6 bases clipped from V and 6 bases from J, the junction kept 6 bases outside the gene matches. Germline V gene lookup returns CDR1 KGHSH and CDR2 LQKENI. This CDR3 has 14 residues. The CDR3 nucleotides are TGTGCCAGCTCGGCGGGACAGGGGGTCGATGGCTACACCTTC. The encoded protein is CASSAGQGVDGYTF.

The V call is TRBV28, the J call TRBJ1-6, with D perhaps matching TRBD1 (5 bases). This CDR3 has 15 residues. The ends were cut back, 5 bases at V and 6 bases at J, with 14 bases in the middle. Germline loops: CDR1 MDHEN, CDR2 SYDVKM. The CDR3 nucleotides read TGTGCCAGCAGTCCCGAGCAGGGTTTTAATTCACCCCTCCACTTT. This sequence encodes CASSPEQGFNSPLHF.

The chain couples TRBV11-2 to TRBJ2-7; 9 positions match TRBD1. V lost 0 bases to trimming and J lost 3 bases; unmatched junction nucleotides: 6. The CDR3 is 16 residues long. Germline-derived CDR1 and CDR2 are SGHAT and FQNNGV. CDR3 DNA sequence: TGTGCCAGCAGCTTAGACCTGATGGACAGGGGCTACGAGCAGTACTTC. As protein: CASSLDLMDRGYEQYF. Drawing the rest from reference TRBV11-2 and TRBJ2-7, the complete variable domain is EAGVAQSPRYKIIEKRQSVAFWCNPISGHATLYWYQQILGQGPKLLIQFQNNGVVDDSQLPKDRFSAERLKGVDSTLKIQPAKLEDSAVYLCASSLDLMDRGYEQYFGPGTRLTVT.

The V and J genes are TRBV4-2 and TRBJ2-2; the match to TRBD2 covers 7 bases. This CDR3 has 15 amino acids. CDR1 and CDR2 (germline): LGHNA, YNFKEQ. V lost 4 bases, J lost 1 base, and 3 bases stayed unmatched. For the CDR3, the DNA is TGTGCCAGCAGCCCAGCGGGAAGGAACACCGGGGAGCTGTTTTTT. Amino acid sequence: CASSPAGRNTGELFF.

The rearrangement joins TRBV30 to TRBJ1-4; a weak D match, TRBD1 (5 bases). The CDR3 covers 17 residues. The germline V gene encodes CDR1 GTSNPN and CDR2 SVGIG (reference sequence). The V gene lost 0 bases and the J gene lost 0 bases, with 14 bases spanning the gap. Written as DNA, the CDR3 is TGTGCCTGGAGTGTCGCTCGCTCGGGGGCAACTAATGAAAAACTGTTTTTT. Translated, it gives CAWSVARSGATNEKLFF.

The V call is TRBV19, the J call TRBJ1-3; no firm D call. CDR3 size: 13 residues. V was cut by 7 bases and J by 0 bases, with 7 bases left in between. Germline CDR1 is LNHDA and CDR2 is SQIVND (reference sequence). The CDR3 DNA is TGTGCCAGTACAGGAAGCTCTGGAAACACCATATATTTT. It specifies CASTGSSGNTIYF.

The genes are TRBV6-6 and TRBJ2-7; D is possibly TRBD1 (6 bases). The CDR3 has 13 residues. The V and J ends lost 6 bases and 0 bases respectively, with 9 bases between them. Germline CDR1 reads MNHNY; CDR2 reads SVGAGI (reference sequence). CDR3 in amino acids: CASRQGDSYEQYF. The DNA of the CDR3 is TGTGCCAGCAGACAGGGTGACTCCTACGAGCAGTACTTC.